The clone carrying this TCR beta chain was counted only a few times. In the study's own analysis: Reference gene primers were amplified, and this amplification served to estimate nucleated cell counts. Using immunoSEQ multiplex PCR, the repertoire was profiled, and TCRdb retains in-frame clones only, with some absent. V, J and clone size are taken as reported in that table, and D and trimming were inferred from the DNA itself. The table includes 50,000 to 80,000 clones, roughly 91% detected once. This sample is part of a study of blood T cell repertoires in COVID-19. Looking at the study overall: Samples of COVID-19 (acute and convalescent) were obtained from the United States, Italy and Spain. The cDNA or gDNA used as material had been derived from T cells, B-cell-depleted T cells, or PBMCs.

The receptor comes from a woman in her thirties or forties who had recovered from COVID-19. Sequenced sample: PBMCs or T cells enriched from blood (not recorded which).

The CDR3 DNA is TGTGCCAGCAGCAAAAGGACAGGCGCTGCTAATGAAAAACTGTTTTTT. It encodes CASSKRTGAANEKLFF. The J gene is TRBJ1-4, the V gene TRBV7-9; TRBD1 aligns across 7 bases. V shed 5 bases and J 3 bases; nucleotides not matched to a gene: 9. Looked up from germline, CDR1 is SEHNR and CDR2 is FQNEAQ (reference sequence). This CDR3 spans 16 amino acids. Full variable domain (outside the CDR3, taken from reference TRBV7-9 and TRBJ1-4): DTGVSQNPRHKITKRGQNVTFRCDPISEHNRLYWYRQTLGQGPEFLTYFQNEAQLEKSRLLSDRFSAERPKGSFSTLEIQRTEQGDSAMYLCASSKRTGAANEKLFFGSGTQLSVL.